This is a list of T cell receptor beta chains from one sample in a study of cytomegalovirus exposure and HLA in healthy donors. Method: immunoSEQ multiplex PCR; TCRdb's copy keeps in-frame clones and lacks some. The repertoire holds roughly 150,000 clones, with roughly 84% as singletons. Sequences were obtained from PBMCs. These receptors were obtained from a man under 40 in good health and CMV-seronegative. CDR3s leave out the opening cysteine and the closing phenylalanine or tryptophan.

j_call | v_call | cdr3_aa
TRBJ1-5 | TRBV19 | ASSGDRRSGPQH
TRBJ1-6 | TRBV30 | AWQPGDRLTSPLH
TRBJ1-4 | TRBV5-5 | ASSPVNEKLF
TRBJ2-7 | TRBV6-6 | ASSPDYYEQY
TRBJ1-1 | TRBV4-3 | ASSQDRGPQGSEAF
TRBJ1-2 | TRBV11-3 | ASSLVPERGYT
TRBJ2-7 | TRBV4-2 | ASSQDTYEQY
TRBJ1-6 | TRBV2 | ASSDRSGSPLH
TRBJ1-1 | TRBV30 | AWSGGANTEAF
TRBJ2-5 | TRBV11-2 | ASSLGQIQETQY
TRBJ2-7 | TRBV27 | ASSLSRGGAEQY
TRBJ2-7 | TRBV7-2 | ASTKDLAGSYEQY
TRBJ2-1 | TRBV5-1 | ASAGQGTSYNEQF
TRBJ2-3 | TRBV2 | ASPPPTGPSDTQY
TRBJ2-7 | TRBV7-2 | ASSLRGGGPFREQY
TRBJ1-2 | TRBV7-2 | ASSHPGGFPGHYGYT
TRBJ1-6 | TRBV30 | AWSVMTVNSPLH
TRBJ2-7 | TRBV7-6 | ASSLAPSRISSYGQY
TRBJ2-2 | TRBV11-3 | ASSPNTGELF
TRBJ2-1 | TRBV5-1 | ASSLLAGGSYNEQF
TRBJ2-7 | TRBV6-5 | ASSLPGTPSYEQY
TRBJ2-2 | TRBV5-6 | ASSSDRVDTGELF
TRBJ1-2 | TRBV27 | ASRFRTGGISGYT
TRBJ2-7 | TRBV5-1 | ASSSTMSAVSPERDEQY
TRBJ1-1 | TRBV4-2 | ASSHLDRNTEAF
TRBJ1-3 | TRBV15 | ATSRDRGSGNTIY
TRBJ2-2 | TRBV2 | ASRTGTGNTGELF